This is a list of T cell receptor beta chains from one sample in a study of shared clonotypes between healthy human individuals. Generated by immunoSEQ multiplex PCR, the TCRdb table keeps only in-frame clones and is missing some. The data contain a few million clones, roughly 92% of them singletons. Sequencing used naive CD4+ T cells from PBMCs. The receptors come from a man aged 18-30 years in good health. Some clones in this sample may be carry-over from other donors' samples. The CDR3 runs from the conserved cysteine through the conserved F or W. D genes are given only for firm matches. Rows give clone size only sometimes, using once, few, many, or a class for an expanded clone.

CDR3 DNA: TGTGCCAGCAGGTGGACGGCCTCCTACGAGCAGTACTTC
CDR3 protein: CASRWTASYEQYF
V gene: TRBV6-6
CDR3 length: 13
D gene: -
clone size: -
J gene: TRBJ2-7

CDR3 DNA: TGTGCCAGCAGTGGGGAGAAGGTGATTGAAAAACTGTTTTTT
CDR3 protein: CASSGEKVIEKLFF
V gene: TRBV28
CDR3 length: 14
D gene: -
clone size: -
J gene: TRBJ1-4

CDR3 DNA: TGTGCCAGCACGATAGGGGCACCAAGCAGCAATCAGCCCCAGCATTTT
CDR3 protein: CASTIGAPSSNQPQHF
V gene: TRBV7-2
CDR3 length: 16
D gene: -
clone size: -
J gene: TRBJ1-5

CDR3 DNA: TGTGCCAGCAGGTCGGGCTCAGGTTCCTACGAGCAGTACTTC
CDR3 protein: CASRSGSGSYEQYF
V gene: TRBV6-6
CDR3 length: 14
D gene: -
clone size: once
J gene: TRBJ2-7

CDR3 DNA: TGCGCCAGCACCGAGGGGGTCGGTCAAGAGACCCAGTACTTC
CDR3 protein: CASTEGVGQETQYF
V gene: TRBV5-1
CDR3 length: 14
D gene: -
clone size: -
J gene: TRBJ2-5

CDR3 DNA: TGTGCCAGCAGCGTCCTTGGTGGGTCTAGCACAGATACGCAGTATTTT
CDR3 protein: CASSVLGGSSTDTQYF
V gene: TRBV9
CDR3 length: 16
D gene: -
clone size: -
J gene: TRBJ2-3

CDR3 DNA: TGTGCCAGCAGTTACTCCGGCACGTCCTATGGCTACACCTTC
CDR3 protein: CASSYSGTSYGYTF
V gene: TRBV6-5
CDR3 length: 14
D gene: -
clone size: -
J gene: TRBJ1-2

CDR3 DNA: TGCGCCAGCAGCTTGGGACAGACTAATGAAAAACTGTTTTTT
CDR3 protein: CASSLGQTNEKLFF
V gene: TRBV5-1
CDR3 length: 14
D gene: -
clone size: few
J gene: TRBJ1-4

CDR3 DNA: TGTGCCACCAGCAGAGTCGGGTTGCCCGAGGGGGCCAACGTCCTGACTTTC
CDR3 protein: CATSRVGLPEGANVLTF
V gene: TRBV15
CDR3 length: 17
D gene: -
clone size: -
J gene: TRBJ2-6

CDR3 DNA: TGTGCCAGCAGCGGGGGGGGCCCAGGGGGCTCTGGAAACACCATATATTTT
CDR3 protein: CASSGGGPGGSGNTIYF
V gene: TRBV5-4
CDR3 length: 17
D gene: TRBD1
clone size: -
J gene: TRBJ1-3

CDR3 DNA: TGCGCCAGCAGCCTCGGGACAGGCTACATGAACACTGAAGCTTTCTTT
CDR3 protein: CASSLGTGYMNTEAFF
V gene: TRBV4-3
CDR3 length: 16
D gene: TRBD1
clone size: -
J gene: TRBJ1-1

CDR3 DNA: TGTGCCAGCAGCGGGACCCCCGCTAGTCAAGAGACCCAGTACTTC
CDR3 protein: CASSGTPASQETQYF
V gene: TRBV9
CDR3 length: 15
D gene: -
clone size: once
J gene: TRBJ2-5

CDR3 DNA: TGTGCCAGCAGCTCCCTTGGCGGGAGCCGCGGCAGTGAGCAGTTCTTC
CDR3 protein: CASSSLGGSRGSEQFF
V gene: TRBV7-3
CDR3 length: 16
D gene: TRBD2
clone size: once
J gene: TRBJ2-1

CDR3 DNA: TGTGCCAGCAATTCTGGGTTTCCGGAGACCCAGTACTTC
CDR3 protein: CASNSGFPETQYF
V gene: TRBV6-1
CDR3 length: 13
D gene: -
clone size: -
J gene: TRBJ2-5

CDR3 DNA: TGCAGTGCTAGAGATAGCAAGGACCAGTTCTTC
CDR3 protein: CSARDSKDQFF
V gene: TRBV20-1
CDR3 length: 11
D gene: -
clone size: -
J gene: TRBJ2-1

CDR3 DNA: TGCGCCAGCAGCCCCGGGGACTTCTCCTACAATGAGCAGTTCTTC
CDR3 protein: CASSPGDFSYNEQFF
V gene: TRBV5-1
CDR3 length: 15
D gene: -
clone size: -
J gene: TRBJ2-1

CDR3 DNA: TGTGCCAGCAGTTCCGCAACAGGGAGCTCCTACGAGCAGTACTTC
CDR3 protein: CASSSATGSSYEQYF
V gene: TRBV6-6
CDR3 length: 15
D gene: -
clone size: -
J gene: TRBJ2-7

CDR3 DNA: TGTGCCAGCAGCTGGACAGGGGGCGGCTACACCTTC
CDR3 protein: CASSWTGGGYTF
V gene: TRBV6-1
CDR3 length: 12
D gene: TRBD1
clone size: few
J gene: TRBJ1-2

CDR3 DNA: TGTGCCAGCAGCCCCAGCGGGAACTCCTACAATGAGCAGTTCTTC
CDR3 protein: CASSPSGNSYNEQFF
V gene: TRBV7-3
CDR3 length: 15
D gene: TRBD2
clone size: once
J gene: TRBJ2-1

CDR3 DNA: TGCAGCGTTGGGCGGGACTCCTACGAGCAGTACTTC
CDR3 protein: CSVGRDSYEQYF
V gene: TRBV29-1
CDR3 length: 12
D gene: -
clone size: -
J gene: TRBJ2-7

CDR3 DNA: TGTGCCAGCAGCAAAGAACCCGGGAGGGCCGATGGCGAGCAGTACTTC
CDR3 protein: CASSKEPGRADGEQYF
V gene: TRBV28
CDR3 length: 16
D gene: TRBD2
clone size: -
J gene: TRBJ2-7

CDR3 DNA: TGTGCCAGCAGTCTTGACAAGACCTACGAGCAGTACTTC
CDR3 protein: CASSLDKTYEQYF
V gene: TRBV28
CDR3 length: 13
D gene: -
clone size: -
J gene: TRBJ2-7

CDR3 DNA: TGTGCCAGCAGTTTTTACAGGACTAGCGCCACCTACGAGCAGTACTTC
CDR3 protein: CASSFYRTSATYEQYF
V gene: TRBV28
CDR3 length: 16
D gene: TRBD2
clone size: -
J gene: TRBJ2-7

CDR3 DNA: TGTGCCAGCAGCTCATGGACAGGGCCCCAAGAGACCCAGTACTTC
CDR3 protein: CASSSWTGPQETQYF
V gene: TRBV7-2
CDR3 length: 15
D gene: TRBD1
clone size: -
J gene: TRBJ2-5

CDR3 DNA: TGTGCCTGGACGGAAGGACAGTACAAATTGACAGATACGCAGTATTTT
CDR3 protein: CAWTEGQYKLTDTQYF
V gene: TRBV30
CDR3 length: 16
D gene: -
clone size: -
J gene: TRBJ2-3